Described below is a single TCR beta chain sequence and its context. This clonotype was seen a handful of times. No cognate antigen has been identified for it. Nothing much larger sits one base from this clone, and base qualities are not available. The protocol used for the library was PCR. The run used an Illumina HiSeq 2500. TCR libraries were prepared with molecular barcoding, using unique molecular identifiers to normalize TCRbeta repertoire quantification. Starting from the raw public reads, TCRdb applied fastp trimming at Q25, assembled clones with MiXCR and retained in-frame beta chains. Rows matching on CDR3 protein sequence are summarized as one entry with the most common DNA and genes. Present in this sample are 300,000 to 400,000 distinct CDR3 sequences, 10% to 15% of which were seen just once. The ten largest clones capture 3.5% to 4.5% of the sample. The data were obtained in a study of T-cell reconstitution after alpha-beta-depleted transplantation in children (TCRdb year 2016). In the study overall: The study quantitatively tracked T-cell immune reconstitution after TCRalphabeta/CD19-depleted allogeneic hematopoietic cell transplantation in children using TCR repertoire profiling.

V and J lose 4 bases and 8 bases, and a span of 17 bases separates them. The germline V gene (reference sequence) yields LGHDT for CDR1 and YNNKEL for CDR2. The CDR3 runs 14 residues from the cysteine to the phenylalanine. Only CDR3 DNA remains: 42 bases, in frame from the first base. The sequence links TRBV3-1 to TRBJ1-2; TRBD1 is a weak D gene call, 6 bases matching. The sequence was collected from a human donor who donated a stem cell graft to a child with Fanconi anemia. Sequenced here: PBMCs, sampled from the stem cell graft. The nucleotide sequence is TGTGCCAGCAGCCCGACCACAGGGTTTCAGGGCTACACCTTC. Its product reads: CASSPTTGFQGYTF.